This T cell receptor beta chain originates from a study of cytomegalovirus exposure and HLA in healthy donors. Background on the study: Earlier findings included more than 95 million unique TCR beta sequences obtained from about 180 million T cells. The study, taken as a whole, reports: The investigators catalogued 180 or so TCR beta chains as cytomegalovirus-associated. In a later analysis, V- and J-gene trimming of beta chains associated with a DCLRE1C missense variant, replicated independently.

Points on this clone: Antigen specificity is unknown.

PCR was performed using 60 Vbeta and 13 Jbeta primers. Profiling relied on immunoSEQ multiplex PCR, and the TCRdb table lists in-frame clones only, not all of them. The table has 140,000 to 150,000 clones, approximately 80% seen once. Per the germline V gene, CDR1 is SEHNR and CDR2 is FQNEAQ (reference sequence). The CDR3 consists of 13 residues. Between the trimmed V and J ends, which lost 5 bases and 4 bases, there was a span of 11 bases. The chain couples TRBV7-9 to TRBJ1-2; D might be TRBD1 (5 bases). This receptor was obtained from a female donor in good health and CMV-seronegative. The sequenced sample was PBMCs. CDR3 DNA: TGTGCCAGCAGCCCCGGGGGAGTCTATGGCTACACCTTC. Amino acids: CASSPGGVYGYTF.